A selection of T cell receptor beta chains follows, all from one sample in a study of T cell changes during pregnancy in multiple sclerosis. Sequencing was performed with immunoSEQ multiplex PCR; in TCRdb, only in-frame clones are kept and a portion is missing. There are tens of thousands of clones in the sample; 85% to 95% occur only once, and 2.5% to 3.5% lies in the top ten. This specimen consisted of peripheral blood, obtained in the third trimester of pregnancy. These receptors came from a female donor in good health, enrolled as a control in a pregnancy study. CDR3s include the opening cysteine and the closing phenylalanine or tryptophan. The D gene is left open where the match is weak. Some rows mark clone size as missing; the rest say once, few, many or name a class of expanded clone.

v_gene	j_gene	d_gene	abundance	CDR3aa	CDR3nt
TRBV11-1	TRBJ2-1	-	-	CASSLTGAYNEQFF	TGTGCCAGCAGCTTAACAGGCGCCTACAATGAGCAGTTCTTC
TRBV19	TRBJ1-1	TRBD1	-	CASSLGQAGTEAFF	TGTGCCAGTAGTCTTGGACAGGCGGGCACTGAAGCTTTCTTT
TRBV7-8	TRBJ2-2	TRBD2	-	CASSRLAGGGTGELFF	TGTGCCAGCAGCCGACTAGCGGGAGGCGGAACCGGGGAGCTGTTTTTT
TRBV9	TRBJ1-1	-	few	CASSPLGEGGTEAFF	TGTGCCAGCAGCCCGCTCGGGGAGGGAGGAACTGAAGCTTTCTTT
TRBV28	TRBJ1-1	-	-	CASSRVTGIRDTEAFF	TGTGCCAGCAGTCGCGTTACAGGGATTCGGGACACTGAAGCTTTCTTT
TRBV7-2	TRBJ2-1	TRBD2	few	CASSLAAGGRNEQFF	TGTGCCAGCAGCTTAGCAGCGGGGGGGCGCAATGAGCAGTTCTTC
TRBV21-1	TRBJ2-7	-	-	CASRGHLYEQYF	TGTGCCAGCAGGGGACATCTCTACGAGCAGTACTTC
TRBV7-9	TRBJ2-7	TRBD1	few	CASSLALGQGDSYEQYF	TGTGCCAGCAGCTTAGCGCTGGGTCAGGGGGACTCCTACGAGCAGTACTTC
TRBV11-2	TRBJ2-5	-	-	CASSLIRVTGETQYF	TGTGCCAGCAGCTTGATCAGGGTGACGGGAGAGACCCAGTACTTC
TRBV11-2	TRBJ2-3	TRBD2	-	CASTKRLAGPDTQYF	TGTGCCAGCACCAAAAGACTAGCGGGGCCAGATACGCAGTATTTT
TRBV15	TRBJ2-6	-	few	CATSRGDSGANVLTF	TGTGCCACCAGCAGAGGAGACTCTGGGGCCAACGTCCTGACTTTC
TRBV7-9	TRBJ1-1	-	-	CASSLEGGLNTEAFF	TGTGCCAGCAGCTTAGAGGGGGGGCTGAACACTGAAGCTTTCTTT
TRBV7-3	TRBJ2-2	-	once	CASSPWGTNTGELFF	TGTGCCAGCAGCCCCTGGGGCACGAACACCGGGGAGCTGTTTTTT
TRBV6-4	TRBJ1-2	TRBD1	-	CASSDWTGGYGYTF	TGTGCCAGCAGTGATTGGACAGGGGGCTATGGCTACACCTTC
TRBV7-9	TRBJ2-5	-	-	CASSLEAGVTAQYF	TGTGCCAGCAGCTTAGAAGCCGGGGTCACGGCCCAGTACTTC
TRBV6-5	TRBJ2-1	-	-	CASSSPTSVGHNEQFF	TGTGCCAGCAGTTCGCCGACTAGTGTTGGGCACAATGAGCAGTTCTTC
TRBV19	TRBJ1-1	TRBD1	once	CASTNGQGQPSSHTEAFF	TGTGCCAGTACTAATGGACAGGGTCAACCCTCAAGTCACACTGAAGCTTTCTTT
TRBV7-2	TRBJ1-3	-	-	CASSLTVTGNTIYF	TGTGCCAGCAGCTTAACAGTGACTGGAAACACCATATATTTT
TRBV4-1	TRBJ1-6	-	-	CASSSGSHNSPLHF	TGCGCCAGCAGTAGCGGGTCCCATAATTCACCCCTCCACTTT
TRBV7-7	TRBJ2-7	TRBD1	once	CASSLGQGSGEQYF	TGTGCTAGCAGCCTGGGACAGGGATCGGGCGAGCAGTACTTC
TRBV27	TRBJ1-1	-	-	CATSPGGTEAFF	TGTGCCACCAGCCCGGGGGGCACTGAAGCTTTCTTT
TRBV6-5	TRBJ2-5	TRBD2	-	CASSSPVGGGETQYF	TGTGCCAGCAGCTCCCCGGTCGGGGGAGGGGAGACCCAGTACTTC
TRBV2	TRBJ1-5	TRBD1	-	CASSQGQGSNQPQHF	TGTGCCAGCAGTCAGGGACAGGGAAGCAACCAGCCCCAGCATTTT
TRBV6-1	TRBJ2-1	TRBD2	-	CASSVGTSVYNEQFF	TGTGCCAGCAGTGTCGGGACTAGCGTTTACAATGAGCAGTTCTTC
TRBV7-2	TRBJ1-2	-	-	CASSLLSDNYGYTF	TGTGCCAGCAGCTTATTATCAGATAACTATGGCTACACCTTC
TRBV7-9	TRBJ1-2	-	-	CASSVAGGYTF	TGTGCCAGCAGCGTTGCGGGAGGCTACACCTTC
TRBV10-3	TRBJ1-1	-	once	CAISDPQGKGRAEAFF	TGTGCCATCAGTGATCCGCAGGGAAAAGGGAGGGCTGAAGCTTTCTTT
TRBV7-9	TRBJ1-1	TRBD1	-	CASSRGQGALMNTEAFF	TGTGCCAGCAGCCGCGGACAGGGGGCCCTTATGAACACTGAAGCTTTCTTT
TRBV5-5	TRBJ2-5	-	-	CASSLDMETQYF	TGTGCCAGCAGCTTGGATATGGAGACCCAGTACTTC
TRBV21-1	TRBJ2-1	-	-	CASSKTEVRDGQFF	TGTGCCAGCAGCAAAACCGAGGTTCGCGATGGGCAGTTCTTC
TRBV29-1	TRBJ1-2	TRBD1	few	CSVEKGTGIGYTF	TGCAGCGTTGAAAAAGGGACAGGGATTGGCTACACCTTC
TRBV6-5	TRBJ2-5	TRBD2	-	CASSYLRGGETQYF	TGTGCCAGCAGTTACCTGCGGGGGGGAGAGACCCAGTACTTC
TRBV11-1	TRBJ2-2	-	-	CASSPHPGLFGPTGELFF	TGTGCCAGCAGTCCACACCCGGGACTTTTCGGCCCCACCGGGGAGCTGTTTTTT
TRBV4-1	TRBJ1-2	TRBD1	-	CASSLGRVGGGYGYTF	TGCGCCAGCAGCCTCGGCCGTGTAGGGGGCGGCTATGGCTACACCTTC
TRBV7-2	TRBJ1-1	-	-	CASSQTLRGNTEAFF	TGTGCCAGCAGCCAGACACTTAGGGGGAACACTGAAGCTTTCTTT
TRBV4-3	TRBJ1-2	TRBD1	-	CASSQDPSDRGYGYTF	TGCGCCAGCAGCCAAGATCCCTCGGACAGGGGCTATGGCTACACCTTC
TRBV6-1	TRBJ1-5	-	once	CASSESRGNQPQHF	TGTGCCAGCAGTGAATCCAGGGGCAATCAGCCCCAGCATTTT
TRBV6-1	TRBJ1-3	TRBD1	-	CASSVQGVDNTIYF	TGTGCCAGCAGTGTTCAGGGGGTTGATAACACCATATATTTT
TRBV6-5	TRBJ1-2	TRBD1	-	CASSNPGQLGYGYTF	TGTGCCAGCAGTAACCCGGGACAGCTAGGGTATGGCTACACCTTC
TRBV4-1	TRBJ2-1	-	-	CASSQDPRGDQQFF	TGCGCCAGCAGCCAAGATCCCCGGGGAGATCAGCAGTTCTTC
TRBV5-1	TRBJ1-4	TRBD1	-	CASSPQGATNEKLFF	TGCGCCAGCAGCCCGCAGGGGGCAACTAATGAAAAACTGTTTTTT
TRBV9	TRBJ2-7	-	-	CASSSDDSSSYEQYF	TGTGCCAGCAGCTCAGACGACTCCAGCTCCTACGAGCAGTACTTC
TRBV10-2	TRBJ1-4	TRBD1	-	CASRPGTGVEKLFF	TGCGCCAGCAGACCCGGGACAGGGGTTGAAAAACTGTTTTTT
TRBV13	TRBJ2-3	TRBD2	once	CASSSGLAGRDTQYF	TGTGCCAGCAGCTCGGGACTAGCGGGGAGAGATACGCAGTATTTT
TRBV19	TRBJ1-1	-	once	CASSFDSPMNTEAFF	TGTGCCAGTAGTTTTGACTCCCCTATGAACACTGAAGCTTTCTTT
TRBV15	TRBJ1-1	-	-	CATSRDILAGTEAFF	TGTGCCACCAGCAGAGATATCTTGGCAGGCACTGAAGCTTTCTTT
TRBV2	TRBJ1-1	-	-	CASSGLMNTEAFF	TGTGCCAGCTCAGGTTTAATGAACACTGAAGCTTTCTTT
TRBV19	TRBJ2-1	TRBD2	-	CASSRGEGFNEQFF	TGTGCCAGTAGTCGAGGGGAGGGGTTTAATGAGCAGTTCTTC
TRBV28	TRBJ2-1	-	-	CASIGLPLEQFF	TGTGCCAGCATAGGACTACCCCTTGAGCAGTTCTTC
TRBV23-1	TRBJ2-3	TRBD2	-	CASSQSKQVRTSGRKDTQYF	TGCGCCAGCAGTCAATCGAAACAGGTTCGGACTAGCGGGAGGAAAGATACGCAGTATTTT
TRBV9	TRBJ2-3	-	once	CASSVGAGYTDTQYF	TGTGCCAGCAGCGTAGGGGCGGGGTACACAGATACGCAGTATTTT
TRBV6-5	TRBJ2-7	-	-	CASSTARGNEQYF	TGTGCCAGCAGCACCGCTAGGGGGAACGAGCAGTACTTC
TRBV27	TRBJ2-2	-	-	CASSPLLTGELFF	TGTGCCAGCAGCCCCCTTCTCACCGGGGAGCTGTTTTTT
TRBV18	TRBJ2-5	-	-	CASSTSQETQYF	TGTGCCAGCTCAACCAGTCAAGAGACCCAGTACTTC
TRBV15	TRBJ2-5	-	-	CATSPRQQETQYF	TGTGCCACCAGCCCAAGACAGCAAGAGACCCAGTACTTC